This TCR beta chain was recorded in a study of blood T cell repertoires in COVID-19. Study context: PBMCs, B-cell-depleted T cells, or T cells provided the cDNA or gDNA that made up the material.

In the authors' workflow: The authors estimated nucleated cell counts from reference gene primer amplification. Here immunoSEQ multiplex PCR was the method, and the copy in TCRdb shows in-frame clones only, minus some. The DNA was the basis for D and trimming; V, J and clone size are from that table. The table records 200,000 to 300,000 clones, about 82% of them present only once. The CDR3 is 14 residues long. V was shortened by 7 bases and J by 6 bases, with 15 bases between the two germline ends. Germline V gene lookup returns CDR1 MNHEY and CDR2 SVGAGI. Sequences were obtained from peripheral blood. This TCR came from a woman aged 55-69 years with active or convalescent COVID-19. This chain joins TRBV6-5 and TRBJ1-4, with D unclear. CDR3 amino acids: CASTPRRTDEKLFF. CDR3 sequence (DNA): TGTGCCAGCACCCCTCGTAGAACAGATGAAAAACTGTTTTTT.